The 9 T cell receptor beta chains below come from one sample, sequenced in a study of cytotoxic CD8 clonotypes in ibrutinib-treated CLL. The table came from immunoSEQ multiplex PCR; TCRdb's copy has only in-frame clones and leaves some out. This table has over 45,000 clones, approximately 50% appearing once. The sequences come from PBMCs, collected at disease progression, from a patient treated with ibrutinib. The receptor set was obtained from a human donor with chronic lymphocytic leukemia.

The V gene is TRBV2, the J gene TRBJ1-5; the D gene is possibly TRBD1 (6 bases). CDR3 size: 14 residues. The germline CDR1 and CDR2 sequences are SNHLY and FYNNEI. V lost 8 bases, J lost 8 bases, and 19 bases lay in between. CDR3: CASGTEQGMEPQHF. The DNA of the CDR3 is TGTGCCAGCGGAACCGAACAGGGTATGGAGCCCCAGCATTTT.

This clone is a singleton in its sample. V usage is TRBV5-4 and J usage is TRBJ1-4; D is perhaps TRBD1 (6 bases). CDR1 and CDR2 from the germline V gene are SGHNT and YYREEE (reference sequence). The CDR3 covers 15 residues. The V gene lost 4 bases and the J gene lost 4 bases, with 14 bases spanning the gap. This CDR3 reads CASSMGHFDNEKLFF. In nucleotides, the CDR3 is TGTGCCAGCAGCATGGGACACTTCGATAATGAAAAACTGTTTTTT.

V usage is TRBV6-6 and J usage is TRBJ1-1; no reliable D call. Germline V CDR1 and CDR2: MNHNY, SVGAGI (reference sequence). The V and J ends lost 2 bases and 5 bases respectively, with 6 bases between them. CDR3 length: 12 residues. In DNA, the CDR3 is TGTGCCAGCAGTTACCGGGAGACTGAAGCTTTCTTT. Amino acid sequence: CASSYRETEAFF.

This sequence joins TRBV5-4 and TRBJ2-2; TRBD1 matches at 7 bases. V dropped 2 bases and J dropped 1; count of bases not matched to a gene: 5. The germline V gene has CDR1 SGHNT and CDR2 YYREEE (reference sequence). CDR3 length equals 16 residues. CDR3 in amino acids: CASSLLGTVNTGELFF. The CDR3 DNA reads TGTGCCAGCAGCTTACTCGGGACAGTGAACACCGGGGAGCTGTTTTTT.

The chain links TRBV28 to TRBJ2-3, with TRBD2 as a possible D gene (6 bases). Germline-derived CDR1 and CDR2 are MDHEN and SYDVKM. This CDR3 has 13 amino acids. The ends were cut back, 9 bases at V and 3 bases at J, with 13 bases in the middle. The CDR3 reads CASNGGETDTQYF. CDR3 in DNA: TGTGCCAGTAACGGAGGGGAAACAGATACGCAGTATTTT.

The chain has TRBV28 and TRBJ1-6; D is uncertain. Germline CDR1 and CDR2: MDHEN and SYDVKM. The CDR3 covers 17 residues. V was pared by 6 bases and J by 0 bases, with 15 bases between. The CDR3 nucleotides are TGTGCCAGCAGCCTCACAGTGTTAAGCTCCTATAATTCACCCCTCCACTTT. This codes for CASSLTVLSSYNSPLHF.

This clone was counted once. J is TRBJ1-5 and V is TRBV9; no reliable D call. The ends were cut back, 2 bases at V and 6 bases at J, with 15 bases in the middle. CDR1 and CDR2 (germline): SGDLS, YYNGEE. The CDR3 spans 15 residues. CDR3 bases: TGTGCCAGCAGCGTTACTGGCGTGTTAGGTCAGCCCCAGCATTTT. Protein: CASSVTGVLGQPQHF.

The chain links TRBV19 to TRBJ1-2; a possible D gene is TRBD1 (5 bases). CDR3 length equals 14 residues. Trimming pared 5 bases from V and 4 bases from J, leaving 14 bases between. From germline, CDR1 is LNHDA and CDR2 SQIVND (reference sequence). The CDR3 here is CASSAGTEVYGYTF. As DNA, the CDR3 is TGTGCCAGTAGTGCCGGGACCGAAGTCTATGGCTACACCTTC.

This sequence joins TRBV9 and TRBJ2-7, with 8 bases that match TRBD1. V lost 3 bases to trimming and J lost 5 bases; unmatched junction nucleotides: 13. The length of the CDR3 is 16 residues. CDR1 and CDR2 from the germline V gene are SGDLS and YYNGEE. CDR3 nucleotide sequence: TGTGCCAGCAGCGCAAGGACAGGGCAGTCAGAGGACGAGCAGTACTTC. It translates to CASSARTGQSEDEQYF.